This TCR beta chain originates from a study of early T cells in non-severe SARS-CoV-2 infection. Study information: Bulk RNA taken from unsorted whole blood was sequenced, leaving chains unpaired.

This CDR3 contains 12 residues. V gave up 2 bases and J gave up 5 bases, with 6 bases separating them. Germline CDR1 MDHEN, CDR2 SYDVKM. MiXCR, applied by TCRdb to the 5' RACE reads, yields one record per CDR3 protein. This sample has fewer than 70,000 distinct CDR3 sequences; around an eighth occur once, and the top ten carry 2.9%. This clonotype has a count of ten or more. The J gene is TRBJ2-5, the V gene TRBV28; unclear D gene. The clonotype originates from an adult who was a healthcare worker with PCR-confirmed SARS-CoV-2 infection or an uninfected control (not recorded which). The specimen was whole blood. CDR3 nucleotide sequence: TGTGCCAGCAGTTTAGTTGGGGAGACCCAGTACTTC. Protein product: CASSLVGETQYF.